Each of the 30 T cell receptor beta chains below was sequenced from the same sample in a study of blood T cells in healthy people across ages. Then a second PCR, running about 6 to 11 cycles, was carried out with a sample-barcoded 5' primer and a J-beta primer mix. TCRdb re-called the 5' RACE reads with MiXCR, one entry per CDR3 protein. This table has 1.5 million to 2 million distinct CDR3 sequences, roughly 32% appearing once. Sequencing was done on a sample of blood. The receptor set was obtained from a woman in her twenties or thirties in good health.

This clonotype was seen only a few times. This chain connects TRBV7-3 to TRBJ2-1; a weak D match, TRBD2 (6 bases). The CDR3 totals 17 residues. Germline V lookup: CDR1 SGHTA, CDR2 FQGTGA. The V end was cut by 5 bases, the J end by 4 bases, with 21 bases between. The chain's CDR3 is CASSPDPLARDYNEQFF. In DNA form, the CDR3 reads TGTGCCAGCAGCCCCGATCCTCTAGCGAGAGATTACAATGAGCAGTTCTTC.

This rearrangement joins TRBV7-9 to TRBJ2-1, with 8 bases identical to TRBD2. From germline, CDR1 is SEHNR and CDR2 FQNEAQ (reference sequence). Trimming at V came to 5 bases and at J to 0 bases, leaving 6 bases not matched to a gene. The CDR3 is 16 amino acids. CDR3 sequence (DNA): TGTGCCAGCAGCCATAGCGGGATCAGCTCCTACAATGAGCAGTTCTTC. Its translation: CASSHSGISSYNEQFF. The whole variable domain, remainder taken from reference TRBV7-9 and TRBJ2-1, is DTGVSQNPRHKITKRGQNVTFRCDPISEHNRLYWYRQTLGQGPEFLTYFQNEAQLEKSRLLSDRFSAERPKGSFSTLEIQRTEQGDSAMYLCASSHSGISSYNEQFFGPGTRLTVL.

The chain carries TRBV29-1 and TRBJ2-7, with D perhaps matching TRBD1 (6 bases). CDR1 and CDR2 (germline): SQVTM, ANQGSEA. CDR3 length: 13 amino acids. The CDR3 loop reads CNIPRDTSDEQYF. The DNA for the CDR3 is TGCAACATACCGAGGGACACCTCGGACGAGCAGTACTTC.

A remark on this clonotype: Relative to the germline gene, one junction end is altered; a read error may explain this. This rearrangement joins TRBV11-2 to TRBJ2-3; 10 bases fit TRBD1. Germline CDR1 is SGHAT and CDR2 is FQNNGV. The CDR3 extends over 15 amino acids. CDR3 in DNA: TGCGCCAGCAGCTTGGGGACAGGGGATACAGATACGCAGTATTTT. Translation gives CASSLGTGDTDTQYF.

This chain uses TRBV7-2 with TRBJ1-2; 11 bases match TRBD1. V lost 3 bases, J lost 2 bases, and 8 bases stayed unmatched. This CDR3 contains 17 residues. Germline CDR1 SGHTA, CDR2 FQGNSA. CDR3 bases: TGTGCCAGCAGCTTCCGGACAGGGGGCGTAGGAAACTATGGCTACACCTTC. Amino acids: CASSFRTGGVGNYGYTF.

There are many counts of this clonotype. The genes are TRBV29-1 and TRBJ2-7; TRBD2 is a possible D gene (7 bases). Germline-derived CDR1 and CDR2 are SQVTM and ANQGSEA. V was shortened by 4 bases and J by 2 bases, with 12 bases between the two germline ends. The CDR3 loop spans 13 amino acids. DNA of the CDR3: TGCAGCGTTGTCTCGGGGGGCGCCTACGAGCAGTACTTC. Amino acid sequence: CSVVSGGAYEQYF.

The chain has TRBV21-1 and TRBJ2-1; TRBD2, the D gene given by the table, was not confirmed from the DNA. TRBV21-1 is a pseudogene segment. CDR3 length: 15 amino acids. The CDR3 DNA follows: TGTGCCAGCAGCAAAGGTAGCGGGGGGCACAATGAGCAGTTCTTC. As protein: CASSKGSGGHNEQFF.

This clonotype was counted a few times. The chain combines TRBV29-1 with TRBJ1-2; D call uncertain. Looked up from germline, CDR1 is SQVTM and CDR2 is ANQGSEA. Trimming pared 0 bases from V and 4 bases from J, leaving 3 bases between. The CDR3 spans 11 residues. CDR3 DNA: TGCAGCGTTGAAGAGACCTATGGCTACACCTTC. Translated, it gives CSVEETYGYTF.

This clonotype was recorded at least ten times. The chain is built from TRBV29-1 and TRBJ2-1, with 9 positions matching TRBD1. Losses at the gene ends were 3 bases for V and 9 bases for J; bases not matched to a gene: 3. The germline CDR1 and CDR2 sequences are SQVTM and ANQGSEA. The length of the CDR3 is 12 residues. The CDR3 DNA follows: TGCAGCGTTGACTGGACAGGGGTTGAGCAGTTCTTC. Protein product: CSVDWTGVEQFF.

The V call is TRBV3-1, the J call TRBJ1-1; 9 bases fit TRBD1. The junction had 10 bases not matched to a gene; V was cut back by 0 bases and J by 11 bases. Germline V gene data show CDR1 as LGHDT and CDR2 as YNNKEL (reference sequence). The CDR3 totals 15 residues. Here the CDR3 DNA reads TGTGCCAGCAGCCAAGATCATAGACAGGGGGTTGCTGCTTTCTTT. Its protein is CASSQDHRQGVAAFF.

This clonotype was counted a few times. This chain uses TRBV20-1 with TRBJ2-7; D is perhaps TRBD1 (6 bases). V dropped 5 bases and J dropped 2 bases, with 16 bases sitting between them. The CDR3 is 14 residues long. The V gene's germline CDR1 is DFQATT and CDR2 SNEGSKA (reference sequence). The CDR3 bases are TGCAGTGCTGAGGACAGAGAAGCTGCCTACGAGCAGTACTTC. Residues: CSAEDREAAYEQYF.

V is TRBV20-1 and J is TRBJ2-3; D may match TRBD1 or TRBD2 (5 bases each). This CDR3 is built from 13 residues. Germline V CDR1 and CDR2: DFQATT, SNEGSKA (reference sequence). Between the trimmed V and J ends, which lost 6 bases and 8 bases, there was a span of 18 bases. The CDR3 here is CSAWDPDLGTQYF. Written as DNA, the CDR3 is TGCAGTGCCTGGGACCCTGACTTAGGTACGCAGTATTTT.

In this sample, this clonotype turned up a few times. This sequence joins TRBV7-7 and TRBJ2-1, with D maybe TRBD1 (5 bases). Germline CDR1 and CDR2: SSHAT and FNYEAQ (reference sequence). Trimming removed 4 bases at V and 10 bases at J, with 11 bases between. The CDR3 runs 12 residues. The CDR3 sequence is CASSSFQGEQFF. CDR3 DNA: TGTGCCAGCAGCTCCTTTCAGGGAGAGCAGTTCTTC.

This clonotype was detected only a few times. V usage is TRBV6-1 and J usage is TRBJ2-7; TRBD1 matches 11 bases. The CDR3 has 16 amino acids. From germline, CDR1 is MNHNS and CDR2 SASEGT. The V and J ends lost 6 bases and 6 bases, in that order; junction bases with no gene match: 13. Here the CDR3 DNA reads TGTGCCAGCAGGGGGACAGGGGGTTTCCCTACCCTCGAGCAGTACTTC. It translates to CASRGTGGFPTLEQYF.

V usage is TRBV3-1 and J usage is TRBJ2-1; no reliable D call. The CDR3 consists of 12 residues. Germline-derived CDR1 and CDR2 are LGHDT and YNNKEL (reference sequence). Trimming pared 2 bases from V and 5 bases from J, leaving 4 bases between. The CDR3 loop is CASSQSNNEQFF. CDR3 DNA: TGTGCCAGCAGCCAATCCAACAATGAGCAGTTCTTC.

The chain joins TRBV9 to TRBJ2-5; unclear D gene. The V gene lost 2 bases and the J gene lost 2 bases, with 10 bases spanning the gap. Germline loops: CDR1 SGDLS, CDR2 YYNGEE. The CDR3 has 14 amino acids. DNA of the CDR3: TGTGCCAGCAGCGTTCAACCGCTACAAGAGACCCAGTACTTC. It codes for CASSVQPLQETQYF.

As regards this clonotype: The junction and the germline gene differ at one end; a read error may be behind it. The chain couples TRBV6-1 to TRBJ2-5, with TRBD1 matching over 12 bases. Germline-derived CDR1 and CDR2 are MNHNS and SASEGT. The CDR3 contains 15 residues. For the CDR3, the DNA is TGTACCAGCAGACTCGGGACAGGGGGCCAAGGGACCCAGTACTTC. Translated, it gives CTSRLGTGGQGTQYF.

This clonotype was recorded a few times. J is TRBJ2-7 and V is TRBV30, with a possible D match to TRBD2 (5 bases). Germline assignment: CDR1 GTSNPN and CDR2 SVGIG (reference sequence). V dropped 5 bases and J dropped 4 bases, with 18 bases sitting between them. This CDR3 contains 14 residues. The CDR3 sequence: CAWRRVGQRYEQYF. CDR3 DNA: TGTGCCTGGCGGCGGGTCGGGCAGAGATACGAGCAGTACTTC.

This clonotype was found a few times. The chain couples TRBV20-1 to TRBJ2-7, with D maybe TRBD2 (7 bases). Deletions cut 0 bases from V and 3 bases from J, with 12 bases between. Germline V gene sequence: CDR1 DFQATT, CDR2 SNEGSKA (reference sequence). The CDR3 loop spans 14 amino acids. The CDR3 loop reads CSARDGRGHYEQYF. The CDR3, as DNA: TGCAGTGCTAGAGATGGGCGGGGGCACTACGAGCAGTACTTC.

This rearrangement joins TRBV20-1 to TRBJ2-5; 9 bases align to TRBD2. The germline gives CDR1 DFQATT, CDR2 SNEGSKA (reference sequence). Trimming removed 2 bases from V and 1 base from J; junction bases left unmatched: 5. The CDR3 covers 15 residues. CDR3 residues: CSARSAGGSQETQYF. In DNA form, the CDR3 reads TGCAGTGCTAGATCCGCGGGGGGGTCCCAAGAGACCCAGTACTTC.

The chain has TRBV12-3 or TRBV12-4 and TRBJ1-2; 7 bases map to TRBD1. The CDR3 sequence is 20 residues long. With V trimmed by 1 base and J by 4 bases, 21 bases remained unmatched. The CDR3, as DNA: TGTGCCAGCAGTTTAGATAGACAGGGAGATCCTCACCGGCCGGGCTATGGCTACACCTTC. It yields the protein CASSLDRQGDPHRPGYGYTF.

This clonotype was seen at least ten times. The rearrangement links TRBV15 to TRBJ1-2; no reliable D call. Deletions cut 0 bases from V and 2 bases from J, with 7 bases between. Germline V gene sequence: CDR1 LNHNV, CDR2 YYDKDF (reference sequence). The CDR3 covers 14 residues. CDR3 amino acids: CATSRDRGNYGYTF. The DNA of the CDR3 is TGTGCCACCAGCAGAGATCGTGGCAACTATGGCTACACCTTC.

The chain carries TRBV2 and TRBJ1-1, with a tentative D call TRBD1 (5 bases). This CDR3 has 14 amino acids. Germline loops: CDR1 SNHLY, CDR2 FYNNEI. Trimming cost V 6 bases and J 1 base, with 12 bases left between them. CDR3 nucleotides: TGTGCCAGCAGGGTCGAAACAGGGAACACTGAAGCTTTCTTT. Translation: CASRVETGNTEAFF.

The CDR3 sequence is CASSLRLAETQYF. The CDR3, as DNA: TGTGCCAGCAGCCTCAGACTGGCAGAGACCCAGTACTTC. V usage is TRBV5-5 and J usage is TRBJ2-5; D not certain. The CDR3 contains 13 residues. V was clipped by 4 bases and J by 4 bases, with 11 bases between them. The germline CDR1 and CDR2 sequences are SGHKS and YYEKEE (reference sequence).

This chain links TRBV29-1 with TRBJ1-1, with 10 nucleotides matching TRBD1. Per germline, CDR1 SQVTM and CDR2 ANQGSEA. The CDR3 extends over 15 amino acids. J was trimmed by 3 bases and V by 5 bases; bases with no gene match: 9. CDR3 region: CSVRTGGIRYTEAFF. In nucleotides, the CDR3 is TGCAGCGTTAGGACAGGGGGAATCCGGTACACTGAAGCTTTCTTT.

CDR3 amino acids: CASRGQGDGYEQYF. Written as DNA, the CDR3 is TGTGCCAGCAGGGGACAGGGAGATGGCTACGAGCAGTACTTC. The gene calls are TRBV6-1 and TRBJ2-7; TRBD1 matches at 9 bases. V lost 6 bases to trimming and J lost 3 bases; unmatched junction nucleotides: 6. The CDR3 is 14 amino acids. Germline V gene data show CDR1 as MNHNS and CDR2 as SASEGT.

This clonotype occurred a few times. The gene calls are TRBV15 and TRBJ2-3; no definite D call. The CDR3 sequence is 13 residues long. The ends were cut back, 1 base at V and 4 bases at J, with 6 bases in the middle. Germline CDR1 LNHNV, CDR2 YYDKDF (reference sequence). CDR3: CATSRVVADTQYF. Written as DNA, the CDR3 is TGTGCCACCAGCAGAGTTGTGGCAGATACGCAGTATTTT. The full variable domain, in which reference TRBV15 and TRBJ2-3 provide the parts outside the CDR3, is DAMVIQNPRYQVTQFGKPVTLSCSQTLNHNVMYWYQQKSSQAPKLLFHYYDKDFNNEADTPDNFQSRRPNTSFCFLDIRSPGLGDTAMYLCATSRVVADTQYFGPGTRLTVL.

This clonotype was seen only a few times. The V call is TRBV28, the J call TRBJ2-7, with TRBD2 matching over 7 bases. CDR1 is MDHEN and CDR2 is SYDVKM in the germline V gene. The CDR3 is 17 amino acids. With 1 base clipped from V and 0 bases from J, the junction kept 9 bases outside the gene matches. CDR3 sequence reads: CASSLLWRAGVSYEQYF. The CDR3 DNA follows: TGTGCCAGCAGTTTATTGTGGCGGGCGGGAGTCTCCTACGAGCAGTACTTC.

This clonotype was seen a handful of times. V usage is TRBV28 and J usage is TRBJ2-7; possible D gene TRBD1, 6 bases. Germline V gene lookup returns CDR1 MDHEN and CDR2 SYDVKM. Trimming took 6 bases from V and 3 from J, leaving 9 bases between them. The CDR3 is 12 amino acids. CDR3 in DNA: TGTGCCAGCAGACAACAGGGCTACGAGCAGTACTTC. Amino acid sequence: CASRQQGYEQYF.

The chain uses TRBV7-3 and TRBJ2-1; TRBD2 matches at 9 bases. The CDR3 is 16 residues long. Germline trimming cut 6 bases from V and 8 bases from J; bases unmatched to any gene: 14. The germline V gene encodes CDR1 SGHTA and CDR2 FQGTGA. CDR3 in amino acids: CASSPRRAGGSHEQFF. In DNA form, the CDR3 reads TGTGCCAGCAGTCCCAGGAGGGCGGGGGGGTCCCATGAGCAGTTCTTC.